The clone carrying this T cell receptor beta chain was counted many times. Its antigen is currently unknown. The junction shows a germline mismatch at one end, possibly a read error. The source of the sample is a study of metastatic and nonmetastatic thyroid tumors. Using MiXCR, TCRdb reanalyzed the PCR reads. This table has fewer than 35,000 clones, about 21% appearing once. Per the germline V gene, CDR1 is LNHNV and CDR2 is YYDKDF (reference sequence). The CDR3 is made up of 15 amino acids. Study-level findings and limits: Compared with benign nodules, malignant thyroid tumors were reported to have significantly higher TCR beta diversity in both blood and tumor.

Each patient went into thyroid surgery without having received any treatment. Sequenced material: tumor tissue. The chain combines TRBV15 with TRBJ1-4; no clear D. The TCR originated in a male donor with papillary thyroid cancer or a benign thyroid nodule (not recorded which). Some clones in this sample may be carry-over from other donors' samples. CDR3 region: CATGRDGRRVEKLFF. The CDR3 DNA reads as TGTGCCACCGGCAGAGATGGCAGGAGGGTCGAAAAACTGTTTTTT.